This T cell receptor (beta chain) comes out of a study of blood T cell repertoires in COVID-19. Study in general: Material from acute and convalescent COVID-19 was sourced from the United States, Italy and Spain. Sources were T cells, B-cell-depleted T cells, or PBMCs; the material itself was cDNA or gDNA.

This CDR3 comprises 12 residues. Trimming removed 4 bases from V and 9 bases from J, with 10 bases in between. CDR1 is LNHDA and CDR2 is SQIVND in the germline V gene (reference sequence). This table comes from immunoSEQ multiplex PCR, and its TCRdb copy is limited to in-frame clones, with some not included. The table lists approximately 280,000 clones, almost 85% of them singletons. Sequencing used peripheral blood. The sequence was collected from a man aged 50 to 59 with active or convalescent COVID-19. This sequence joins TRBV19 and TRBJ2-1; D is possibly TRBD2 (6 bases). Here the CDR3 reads CASSTGLFEQFF. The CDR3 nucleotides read TGTGCCAGTAGTACGGGACTGTTTGAGCAGTTCTTC.